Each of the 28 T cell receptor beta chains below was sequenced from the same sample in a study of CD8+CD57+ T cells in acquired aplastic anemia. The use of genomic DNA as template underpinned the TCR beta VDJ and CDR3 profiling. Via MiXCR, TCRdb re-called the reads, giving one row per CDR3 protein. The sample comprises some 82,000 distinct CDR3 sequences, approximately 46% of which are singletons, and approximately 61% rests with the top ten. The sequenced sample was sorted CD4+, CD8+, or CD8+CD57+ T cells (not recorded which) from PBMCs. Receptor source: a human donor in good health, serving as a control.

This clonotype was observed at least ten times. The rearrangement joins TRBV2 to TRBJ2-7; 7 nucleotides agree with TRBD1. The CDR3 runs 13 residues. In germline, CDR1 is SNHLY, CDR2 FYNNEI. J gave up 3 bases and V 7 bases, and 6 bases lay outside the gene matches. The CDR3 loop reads CASTSGDSYEQYF. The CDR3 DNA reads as TGTGCCAGCACCTCAGGGGACAGCTACGAGCAGTACTTC.

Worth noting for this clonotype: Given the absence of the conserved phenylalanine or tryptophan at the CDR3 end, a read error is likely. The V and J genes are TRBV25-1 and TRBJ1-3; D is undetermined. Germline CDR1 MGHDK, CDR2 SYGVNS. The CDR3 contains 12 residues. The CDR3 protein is CTSSFSGNTIYL. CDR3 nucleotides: TGTACCAGCTCGTTCTCTGGAAACACCATATATCTT.

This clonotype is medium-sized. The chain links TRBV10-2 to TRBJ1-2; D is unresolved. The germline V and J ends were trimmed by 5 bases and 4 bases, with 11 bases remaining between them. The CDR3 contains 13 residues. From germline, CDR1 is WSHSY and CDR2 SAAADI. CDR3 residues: CASSNSEFYGYTF. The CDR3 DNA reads TGCGCCAGCAGTAACAGCGAATTCTATGGCTACACCTTC.

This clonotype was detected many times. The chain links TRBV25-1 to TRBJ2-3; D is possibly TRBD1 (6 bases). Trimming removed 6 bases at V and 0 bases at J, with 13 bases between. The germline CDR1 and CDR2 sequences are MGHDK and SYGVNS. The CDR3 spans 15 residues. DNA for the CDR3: TGTGCCAGCAGCGTTGGGGGCGCCAGCACAGATACGCAGTATTTT. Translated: CASSVGGASTDTQYF.

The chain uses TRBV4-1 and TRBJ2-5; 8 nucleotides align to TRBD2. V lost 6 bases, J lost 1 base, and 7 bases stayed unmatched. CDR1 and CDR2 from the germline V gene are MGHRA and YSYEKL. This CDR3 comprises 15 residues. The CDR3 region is CASSITGGPQETQYF. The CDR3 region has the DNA TGCGCCAGCAGTATAACGGGGGGGCCCCAAGAGACCCAGTACTTC.

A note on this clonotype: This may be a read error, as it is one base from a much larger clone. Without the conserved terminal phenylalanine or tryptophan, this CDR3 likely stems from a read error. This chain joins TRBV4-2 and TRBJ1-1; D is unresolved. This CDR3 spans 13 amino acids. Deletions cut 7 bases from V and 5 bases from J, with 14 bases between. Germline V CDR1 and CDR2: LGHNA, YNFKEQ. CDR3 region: CASKQGVFTEAFL. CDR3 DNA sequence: TGTGCCAGCAAGCAAGGAGTGTTTACTGAAGCTTTCCTT.

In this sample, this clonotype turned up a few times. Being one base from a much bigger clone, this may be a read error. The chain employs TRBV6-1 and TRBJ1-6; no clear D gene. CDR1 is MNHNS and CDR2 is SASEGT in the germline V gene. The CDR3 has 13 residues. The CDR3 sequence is CASSEGWSSPPHF. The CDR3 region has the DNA TGTGCCAGCAGTGAAGGGTGGAGTTCACCCCCCCACTTT.

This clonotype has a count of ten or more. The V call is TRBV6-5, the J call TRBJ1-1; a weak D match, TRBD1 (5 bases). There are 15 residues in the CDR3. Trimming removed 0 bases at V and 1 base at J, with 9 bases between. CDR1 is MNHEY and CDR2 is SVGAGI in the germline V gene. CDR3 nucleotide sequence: TGTGCCAGCAGTTACTCGGGGGGAGGGAACACTGAAGCTTTCTTT. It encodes CASSYSGGGNTEAFF.

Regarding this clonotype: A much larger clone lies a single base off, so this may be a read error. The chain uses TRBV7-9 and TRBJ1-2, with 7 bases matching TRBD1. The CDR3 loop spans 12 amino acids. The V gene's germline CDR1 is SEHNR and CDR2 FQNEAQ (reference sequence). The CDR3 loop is CASSTDDRERFF. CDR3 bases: TGTGCCAGCAGCACAGATGACAGGGAACGGTTCTTC. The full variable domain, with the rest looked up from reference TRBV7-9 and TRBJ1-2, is DTGVSQNPRHKITKRGQNVTFRCDPISEHNRLYWYRQTLGQGPEFLTYFQNEAQLEKSRLLSDRFSAERPKGSFSTLEIQRTEQGDSAMYLCASSTDDRERFFGSGTRLTVV.

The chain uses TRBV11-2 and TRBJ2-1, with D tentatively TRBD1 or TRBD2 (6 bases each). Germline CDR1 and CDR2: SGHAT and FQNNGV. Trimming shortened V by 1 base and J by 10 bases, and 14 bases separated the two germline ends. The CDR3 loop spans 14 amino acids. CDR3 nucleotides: TGTGCCAGCAGCTTAGGTAGACAGGCGGGGGAGCAGTTCTTC. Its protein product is CASSLGRQAGEQFF.

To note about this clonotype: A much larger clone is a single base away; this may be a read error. CDR3 amino acids: CASSALAGAGGTDTQYF. CDR3 bases: TGTGCCAGCAGTGCCCTAGCGGGAGCGGGGGGCACAGATACGCAGTATTTT. This rearrangement joins TRBV25-1 to TRBJ2-3; TRBD2 matches 10 bases. Germline values: CDR1 MGHDK, CDR2 SYGVNS. Trimming cost V 4 bases and J 1 base; bases outside gene matches: 8. The CDR3 consists of 17 residues.

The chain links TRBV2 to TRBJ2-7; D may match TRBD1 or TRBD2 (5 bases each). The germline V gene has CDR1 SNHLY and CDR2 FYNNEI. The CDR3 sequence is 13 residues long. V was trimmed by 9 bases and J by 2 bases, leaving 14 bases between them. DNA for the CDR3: TGTGCCAGTACCGGGACGGCTGCCTACGAGCAGTACTTC. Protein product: CASTGTAAYEQYF. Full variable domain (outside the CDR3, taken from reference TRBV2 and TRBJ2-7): EPEVTQTPSHQVTQMGQEVILRCVPISNHLYFYWYRQILGQKVEFLVSFYNNEISEKSEIFDDQFSVERPDGSNFTLKIRSTKLEDSAMYFCASTGTAAYEQYFGPGTRLTVT.

The CDR3 nucleotides read TGCAGCGTGGGGGGCGGGTCCGGTGAAAAACTGTTTTTT. Amino acids: CSVGGGSGEKLFF. The V call is TRBV29-1, the J call TRBJ1-4; D might be TRBD1 (6 bases). CDR3 length equals 13 residues. The germline V gene encodes CDR1 SQVTM and CDR2 ANQGSEA. Trimming pared 6 bases from V and 7 bases from J, leaving 15 bases between.

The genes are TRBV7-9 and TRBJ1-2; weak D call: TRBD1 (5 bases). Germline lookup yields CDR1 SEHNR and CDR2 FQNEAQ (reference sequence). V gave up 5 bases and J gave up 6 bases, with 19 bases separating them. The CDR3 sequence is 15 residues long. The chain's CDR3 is CASSERVQGKDGYTF. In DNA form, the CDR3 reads TGTGCCAGCAGCGAACGAGTCCAGGGTAAGGATGGCTACACCTTC.

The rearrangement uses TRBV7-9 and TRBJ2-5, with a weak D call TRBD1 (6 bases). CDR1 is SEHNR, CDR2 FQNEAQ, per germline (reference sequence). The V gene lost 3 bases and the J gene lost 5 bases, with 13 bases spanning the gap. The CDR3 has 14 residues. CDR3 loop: CASSFTDRRETQYF. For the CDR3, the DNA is TGTGCCAGCAGCTTTACAGACAGGAGGGAGACCCAGTACTTC.

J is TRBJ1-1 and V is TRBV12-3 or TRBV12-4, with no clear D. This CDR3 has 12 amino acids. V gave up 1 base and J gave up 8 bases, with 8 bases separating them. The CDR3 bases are TGTGCCAGCAGTTTAGTCCTCCAAGAAGCTTTCTTT. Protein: CASSLVLQEAFF.

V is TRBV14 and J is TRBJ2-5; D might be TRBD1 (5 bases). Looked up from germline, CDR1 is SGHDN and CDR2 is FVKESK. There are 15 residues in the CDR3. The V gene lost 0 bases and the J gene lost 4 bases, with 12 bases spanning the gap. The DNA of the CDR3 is TGTGCCAGCAGCCAAGACCGCCAGGGAAGAGAGACCCAGTACTTC. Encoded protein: CASSQDRQGRETQYF.

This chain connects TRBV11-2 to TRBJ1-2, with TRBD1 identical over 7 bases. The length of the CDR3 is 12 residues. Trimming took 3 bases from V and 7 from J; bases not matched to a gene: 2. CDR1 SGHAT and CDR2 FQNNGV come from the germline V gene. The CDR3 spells CASSLGQTGYTF. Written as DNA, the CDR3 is TGTGCCAGCAGCTTGGGACAGACTGGCTACACCTTC.

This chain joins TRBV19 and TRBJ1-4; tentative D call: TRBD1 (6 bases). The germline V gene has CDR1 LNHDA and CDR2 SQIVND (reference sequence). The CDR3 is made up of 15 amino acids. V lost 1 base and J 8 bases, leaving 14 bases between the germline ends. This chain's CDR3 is CASSIVGGLEEKLFF. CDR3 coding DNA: TGTGCCAGTAGTATAGTGGGGGGCTTGGAGGAAAAACTGTTTTTT. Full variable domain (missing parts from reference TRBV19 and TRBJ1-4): DGGITQSPKYLFRKEGQNVTLSCEQNLNHDAMYWYRQDPGQGLRLIYYSQIVNDFQKGDIAEGYSVSREKKESFPLTVTSAQKNPTAFYLCASSIVGGLEEKLFFGSGTQLSVL.

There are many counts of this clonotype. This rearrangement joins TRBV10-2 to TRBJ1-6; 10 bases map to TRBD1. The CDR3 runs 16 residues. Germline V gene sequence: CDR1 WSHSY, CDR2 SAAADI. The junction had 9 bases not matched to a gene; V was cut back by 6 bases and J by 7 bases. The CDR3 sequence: CASRPSPGQGNSPLHF. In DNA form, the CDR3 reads TGCGCCAGCAGACCCTCACCGGGACAGGGGAATTCACCCCTCCACTTT.

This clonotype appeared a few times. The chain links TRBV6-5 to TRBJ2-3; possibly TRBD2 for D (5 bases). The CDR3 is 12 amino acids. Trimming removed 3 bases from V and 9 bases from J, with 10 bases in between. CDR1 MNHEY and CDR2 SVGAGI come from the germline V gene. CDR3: CASSYYGGTQYF. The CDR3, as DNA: TGTGCCAGCAGTTATTACGGCGGGACGCAGTATTTT.

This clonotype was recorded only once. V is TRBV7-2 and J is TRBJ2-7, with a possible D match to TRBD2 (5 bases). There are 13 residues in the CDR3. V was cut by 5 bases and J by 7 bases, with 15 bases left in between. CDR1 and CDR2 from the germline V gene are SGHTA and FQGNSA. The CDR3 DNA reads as TGTGCCAGCAGCGCTTACACCTCGGGGGAGCAGTACGTC. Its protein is CASSAYTSGEQYV.

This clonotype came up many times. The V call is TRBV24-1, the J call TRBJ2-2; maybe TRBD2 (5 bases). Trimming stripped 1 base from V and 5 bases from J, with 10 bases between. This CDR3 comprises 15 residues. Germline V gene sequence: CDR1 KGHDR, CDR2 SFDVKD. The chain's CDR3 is CATSDFSGLTGELFF. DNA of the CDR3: TGTGCCACCAGTGATTTCTCGGGGTTGACCGGGGAGCTGTTTTTT.

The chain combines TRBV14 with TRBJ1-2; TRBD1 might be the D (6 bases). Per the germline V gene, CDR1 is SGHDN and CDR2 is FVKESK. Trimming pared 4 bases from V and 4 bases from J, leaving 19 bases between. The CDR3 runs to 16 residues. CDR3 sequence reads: CASSPIAGTPIYGYTF. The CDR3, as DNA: TGTGCCAGCAGCCCTATCGCAGGGACACCAATCTATGGCTACACCTTC.

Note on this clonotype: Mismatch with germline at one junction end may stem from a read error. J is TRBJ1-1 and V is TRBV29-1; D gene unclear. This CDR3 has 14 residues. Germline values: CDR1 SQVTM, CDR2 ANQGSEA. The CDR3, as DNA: TGCAGCGTTGACAGTGGTGTGGGTAACACTAAAGCTTTCTTT. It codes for CSVDSGVGNTKAFF.

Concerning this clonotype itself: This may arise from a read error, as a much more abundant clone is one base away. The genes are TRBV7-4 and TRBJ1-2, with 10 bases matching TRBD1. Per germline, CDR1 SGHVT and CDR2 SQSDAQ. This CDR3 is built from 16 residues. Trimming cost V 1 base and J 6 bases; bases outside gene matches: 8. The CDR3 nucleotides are TGTGCCAGCAGCTTAGACTTCATGACAGGGGGCGATGGCTACACCTTC. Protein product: CASSLDFMTGGDGYTF.

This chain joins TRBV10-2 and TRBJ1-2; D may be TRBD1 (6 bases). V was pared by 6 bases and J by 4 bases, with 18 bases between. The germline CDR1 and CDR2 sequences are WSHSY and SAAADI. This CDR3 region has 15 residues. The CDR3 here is CASSLVLTGSYGYTF. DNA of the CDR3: TGCGCCAGCAGCTTGGTACTTACAGGGTCCTATGGCTACACCTTC.

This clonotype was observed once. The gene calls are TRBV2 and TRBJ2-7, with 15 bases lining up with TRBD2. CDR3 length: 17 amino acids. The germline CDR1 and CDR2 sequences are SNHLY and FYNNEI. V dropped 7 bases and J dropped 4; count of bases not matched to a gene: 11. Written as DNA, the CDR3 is TGTGCCAGCAACCCGGGACTAGCGGGGGGAGGGCCTTACGAGCAGTACTTC. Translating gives CASNPGLAGGGPYEQYF. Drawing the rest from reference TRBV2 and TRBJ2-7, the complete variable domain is EPEVTQTPSHQVTQMGQEVILRCVPISNHLYFYWYRQILGQKVEFLVSFYNNEISEKSEIFDDQFSVERPDGSNFTLKIRSTKLEDSAMYFCASNPGLAGGGPYEQYFGPGTRLTVT.